This is a list of T cell receptor beta chains from one sample in a study of CXCR3-negative and CXCR3-positive naive CD8 T cells. From the 5' RACE reads, TCRdb lists one entry per CDR3 protein and no DNA. The sample data list 100,000 to 150,000 distinct CDR3 sequences. The specimen sequenced was naive CXCR3- CD8+ T cells from blood. The receptors here all came from a human donor in good health. Some clones in this sample may be carry-over from other donors' samples. The CDR3 runs from the conserved cysteine through the conserved F or W. Fields, in order: V gene, J gene, CDR3 protein.

v_call: TRBV12-3/TRBV12-4
j_call: TRBJ1-2
cdr3_aa: CASSLVLVNYGYTF

v_call: TRBV4-3
j_call: TRBJ2-7
cdr3_aa: CASSRDRVSHEQYF

v_call: TRBV7-9
j_call: TRBJ2-7
cdr3_aa: CASSLAGLAGEQYF

v_call: TRBV5-1
j_call: TRBJ2-7
cdr3_aa: CASRPDLGLADIFSYEQYF

v_call: TRBV9
j_call: TRBJ2-7
cdr3_aa: CASSVGWREGYEQYF

v_call: TRBV12-3/TRBV12-4
j_call: TRBJ2-2
cdr3_aa: CASSPTLGELFF

v_call: TRBV10-3
j_call: TRBJ1-5
cdr3_aa: CAISEYRDGYDLGNQPQHF

v_call: TRBV28
j_call: TRBJ2-1
cdr3_aa: CASSLWRGLAAYNEQFF

v_call: TRBV7-6
j_call: TRBJ2-7
cdr3_aa: CASSLLGSSHEQYF

v_call: TRBV20-1
j_call: TRBJ2-5
cdr3_aa: CSARDLTSGDQETQYF

v_call: TRBV5-5
j_call: TRBJ1-2
cdr3_aa: CASSPGSGSYGYTF

v_call: TRBV12-3/TRBV12-4
j_call: TRBJ2-1
cdr3_aa: CASSQSGRGGEQFF

v_call: TRBV7-6
j_call: TRBJ1-1
cdr3_aa: CASSLGGGTNTEAFF

v_call: TRBV5-1
j_call: TRBJ2-7
cdr3_aa: CASSFGGTYEQYF

v_call: TRBV12-3/TRBV12-4
j_call: TRBJ1-2
cdr3_aa: CASSPGDRAGDGYTF

v_call: TRBV19
j_call: TRBJ1-2
cdr3_aa: CARTSSGDYGYTF

v_call: TRBV5-6
j_call: TRBJ2-7
cdr3_aa: CASSLDISEQYF